This T cell receptor (beta chain) was recovered during a study of T cells in Graves' hyperthyroidism and ophthalmopathy. Overall study findings and caveats: Most thyroid clonotypes expanded above 0.001 appeared in blood too. It was a median around seven months before onset that the model predicted ophthalmopathy.

Amplified TCR beta CDR3 regions came from RNA transcripts. TCR CDR3 regions were first amplified by RT-PCR with HTBI primers. In TCRdb, the multiplex PCR reads were re-called with MiXCR into one record per CDR3 protein. The sample has a few hundred thousand distinct CDR3 sequences; approximately 15% are singletons. This clonotype was found many times. Its antigen remains unidentified. V lost 4 bases to trimming and J lost 0 bases, with 9 bases between them. Germline-derived CDR1 and CDR2 are SQVTM and ANQGSEA. The CDR3 totals 13 residues. The PBMCs were sourced from fresh peripheral blood (10 ml). This clonotype was obtained from a woman aged 18-30 years with Graves' hyperthyroidism. The V gene is TRBV29-1, the J gene TRBJ1-1; D call uncertain. Sequenced: blood. The CDR3 bases are TGCAGCGTTGGCAGCGTGATGAACACTGAAGCTTTCTTT. Protein sequence: CSVGSVMNTEAFF.